The entry below gives a single TCR beta chain sequence along with its context. Its target is not known. Looked up from germline, CDR1 is MNHNS and CDR2 is SASEGT. Trimming cost V 11 bases and J 5 bases, with 8 bases left between them. The length of the CDR3 is 10 residues. This entry belongs to a study of multiple sclerosis patients with progressive multifocal leukoencephalopathy. Study outcomes and limitations: Before and during natalizumab, the clones expanded at PML already existed.

Assay: immunoSEQ multiplex PCR; the TCRdb copy retains only in-frame clones and omits some. The table records about 30,000 clones, less than 90% of them present only once. Sample time point: time of PML onset. The clonotype was recovered from a human donor with progressive multifocal leukoencephalopathy. This chain joins TRBV6-1 and TRBJ2-3; TRBD1 is a possible D gene (5 bases). Source: PBMCs, taken from a patient treated with natalizumab. CDR3 residues: CAHGQDTQYF. The CDR3 nucleotides are TGTGCCCACGGACAAGATACGCAGTATTTT.